The following is a T cell receptor (beta chain) sequence with its context. It has no known antigen specificity. Base qualities are not provided; no much larger clone lies one nucleotide away. Libraries were constructed by the immunoSEQ multiplex PCR assay. From the authors' description of their analysis: A statistical classification framework was built for diagnosing cytomegalovirus status from the catalog of TCR beta chain sequences. TCRdb mirrors the immuneACCESS table, restricted to in-frame sequences. Some clones are absent from its copies; in checked studies, under half trace to an unresolved V gene, and the reason for the others is unknown. D and trimming were read from the DNA, whereas the V and J calls and clone size are those reported in that table. Counted in this sample were about 140,000 clones; roughly nine tenths of them appeared once. The ten largest make up just under 3% of the sample.

This sample was taken from a study of cytomegalovirus exposure and HLA in healthy donors (TCRdb year 2017). At the level of the whole study: According to a later analysis, one platform produced both the 110 or so validation repertoires and the 670 or so repertoires of the first cohort. The study was designed to test whether signatures of past pathogen exposure could be identified by cataloging public T cell receptors. Besides the first cohort of under 700 subjects, a separate validation cohort made up of roughly 120 different subjects was used. To predict cytomegalovirus infection status, the study brought together high-throughput TCR immunosequencing, statistical association of individual TCRs with disease status, and machine learning. What the authors observed across the whole study: A later analysis found that TCRs clustered in the first cohort also tended to co-occur in the 120 validation repertoires, with roughly 95% of cluster scores above 0. Cytomegalovirus status was reported to be diagnosed by the classifier with high specificity and sensitivity in both the original and validation cohorts. Most TCR sequences were seen in very few donors, while some public TCRs were found in many individuals. It was suggested by the authors that the approach could potentially be generalized to other disease states and immunological phenotypes. A few of the identified cytomegalovirus-associated TCR beta chains were confirmed in vitro to be specific for cytomegalovirus antigens. All 120 or so repertoires were used to score co-occurrence in the validation cohort in a later analysis, because that analysis had no HLA typing for the cohort. In the study, around 150 TCR beta chains were listed as associated with cytomegalovirus.

Ends trimmed: V by 4 bases, J by 5 bases; bases unmatched to a gene: 11. There are 15 amino acids in the CDR3, from cysteine to phenylalanine inclusive. Here the CDR3 DNA is all that survives: 45 bases in frame from base 1. Per the germline V gene (reference sequence), MNHEY is the CDR1 and SMNVEV is the CDR2. Donors formed part of the validation cohort, which comprised fewer than 150 subjects and was distinct from the first cohort of under 850 subjects. The rearrangement joined TRBV27 to TRBJ2-7; 7 bases in the junction line up with TRBD1. The source is a man between 18 and 35 years old in good health and CMV-seronegative. Sequenced input: PBMCs. The sequenced DNA is TGTGCCAGCAGTTCGCGGACAGGAATCCGGGACGAGCAGTACTTC. Protein translation: CASSSRTGIRDEQYF.